The sequence of this T cell receptor beta chain was determined in a study of CD8+ T cells in alopecia areata. Sequencing templates came from extracted RNA that was reverse transcribed into cDNA. Some clones are missing from TCRdb's copy, which holds only in-frame ones; the method was immunoSEQ multiplex PCR. The data hold approximately 150,000 clones, with approximately 50% observed a single time. V dropped 11 bases and J dropped 7 bases, with 14 bases sitting between them. CDR1 and CDR2 (germline): MNHNY, SVGAGI (reference sequence). CDR3 length: 12 amino acids. The V gene is TRBV6-6, the J gene TRBJ1-4; D unresolved. The input for sequencing was CD4+ T cells sorted from blood, taken at week 0. The sequence was collected from a human donor with alopecia areata. In nucleotides, the CDR3 is TGTGCCTGTAGTGGCGGCAGTGAAAAACTGTTTTTT. It is translated as CACSGGSEKLFF.